One sample yielded the 19 T cell receptor beta chains listed below, sequenced in a study of cytomegalovirus exposure and HLA in healthy donors. 13 Jbeta primers and 60 Vbeta primers were used for the PCR. Assay: immunoSEQ multiplex PCR; the TCRdb copy retains only in-frame clones and omits some. The sample consists of about 160,000 clones, approximately 78% of them appearing once. Material for sequencing was PBMCs. The receptors stem from a woman in her forties in good health and CMV-seronegative.

The chain uses TRBV4-1 and TRBJ2-3, with D possibly TRBD1 on 7 matching bases. Germline V CDR1 and CDR2: MGHRA, YSYEKL. V dropped 2 bases and J dropped 6 bases, with 18 bases sitting between them. The CDR3 has 16 amino acids. In DNA form, the CDR3 reads TGCGCCAGCAGCCAATACGGGGGCAGGGGGATTGATACGCAGTATTTT. It codes for CASSQYGGRGIDTQYF.

This rearrangement joins TRBV11-2 to TRBJ1-5, with 11 nucleotides matching TRBD1. Per germline, CDR1 SGHAT and CDR2 FQNNGV. V was clipped by 5 bases and J by 6 bases; unmatched bases: 6. This CDR3 region has 15 residues. Written as DNA, the CDR3 is TGTGCCAGCAGCCCAGGGACAGGGGGGGGTCAGCCCCAGCATTTT. This sequence encodes CASSPGTGGGQPQHF. The complete variable domain, with remaining parts taken from reference TRBV11-2 and TRBJ1-5, reads EAGVAQSPRYKIIEKRQSVAFWCNPISGHATLYWYQQILGQGPKLLIQFQNNGVVDDSQLPKDRFSAERLKGVDSTLKIQPAKLEDSAVYLCASSPGTGGGQPQHFGDGTRLSIL.

This CDR3 reads CASSLGPQADTQYF. The DNA of the CDR3 is TGTGCCAGCAGCTTGGGTCCCCAGGCGGATACGCAGTATTTT. This chain uses TRBV11-2 with TRBJ2-3; D call uncertain. The CDR3 runs to 14 residues. Between the trimmed V and J ends, which lost 3 bases and 6 bases, there was a span of 13 bases. Looked up from germline, CDR1 is SGHAT and CDR2 is FQNNGV.

This clone has just one count. The genes are TRBV6-6 and TRBJ2-1, with 14 bases that match TRBD2. This CDR3 region has 16 residues. Germline CDR1 reads MNHNY; CDR2 reads SVGAGI (reference sequence). V trimming: 6 bases; J trimming: 0 bases; junction bases outside the gene matches: 1. The CDR3 loop reads CASRGTSGSSYNEQFF. DNA of the CDR3: TGTGCCAGCAGGGGGACTAGCGGGAGCTCCTACAATGAGCAGTTCTTC.

The V call is TRBV4-1, the J call TRBJ1-2, with D perhaps TRBD1 (6 bases). Germline V lookup: CDR1 MGHRA, CDR2 YSYEKL. This CDR3 is built from 14 residues. V gave up 0 bases and J gave up 3 bases, with 8 bases separating them. The CDR3 here is CASSQDSGDYGYTF. The CDR3, as DNA: TGCGCCAGCAGCCAAGACTCAGGGGACTATGGCTACACCTTC.

This clone was picked up one time. This chain links TRBV28 with TRBJ2-1; 15 nucleotides line up with TRBD2. The CDR3 covers 19 residues. CDR1 is MDHEN and CDR2 is SYDVKM in the germline V gene. V shed 5 bases and J 1 base; nucleotides not matched to a gene: 9. The CDR3 sequence: CASSPGGLAGGGSYNEQFF. DNA for the CDR3: TGTGCCAGCAGTCCCGGGGGACTAGCGGGGGGTGGGTCCTACAATGAGCAGTTCTTC.

The chain uses TRBV6-6 and TRBJ1-4; D is uncertain. CDR3 length equals 16 residues. V was trimmed by 2 bases and J by 0 bases, leaving 10 bases between them. CDR1 is MNHNY, CDR2 SVGAGI, per germline (reference sequence). As DNA, the CDR3 is TGTGCCAGCAGTTACCTTCTATCTGCAACTAATGAAAAACTGTTTTTT. This codes for CASSYLLSATNEKLFF.

The chain joins TRBV7-6 to TRBJ2-7; the D is unclear. This CDR3 is built from 13 residues. V lost 5 bases to trimming and J lost 6 bases, with 14 bases between them. Germline V gene lookup returns CDR1 SGHVS and CDR2 FNYEAQ. CDR3 DNA: TGTGCCAGCAGCCCCACGTCCGGGTTCGAGCAGTACTTC. Its protein product is CASSPTSGFEQYF.

This chain links TRBV5-1 with TRBJ2-1; TRBD1 matches 12 bases. V dropped 4 bases and J dropped 4; count of bases not matched to a gene: 9. The germline V gene encodes CDR1 SGHRS and CDR2 YFSETQ. The CDR3 loop spans 17 amino acids. The CDR3 DNA reads TGCGCCAGCAGCCAAACCGGGACAGGGGGCTTTTACAATGAGCAGTTCTTC. It translates to CASSQTGTGGFYNEQFF.

The chain employs TRBV27 and TRBJ2-7; the match to TRBD1 covers 9 bases. Germline lookup yields CDR1 MNHEY and CDR2 SMNVEV (reference sequence). Trimming removed 5 bases from V and 5 bases from J; junction bases left unmatched: 13. CDR3 length: 16 residues. This CDR3 reads CASSPHGTGKSHEQYF. CDR3 nucleotide sequence: TGTGCCAGCAGTCCACATGGGACAGGGAAGTCCCACGAGCAGTACTTC.

The V call is TRBV11-2, the J call TRBJ2-7; D uncertain. The V gene's germline CDR1 is SGHAT and CDR2 FQNNGV. The length of the CDR3 is 14 residues. Trimming stripped 0 bases from V and 1 base from J, with 7 bases between. CDR3 residues: CASSLEPGSYEQYF. The CDR3 bases are TGTGCCAGCAGCTTAGAGCCAGGTTCCTACGAGCAGTACTTC.

V gene TRBV15 combines with J gene TRBJ1-1, with D unclear. This CDR3 spans 15 amino acids. Per germline, CDR1 LNHNV and CDR2 YYDKDF (reference sequence). V was pared by 0 bases and J by 1 base, with 9 bases between. Here the CDR3 DNA reads TGTGCCACCAGCAGAGATTTTTCCCAGAACACTGAAGCTTTCTTT. Encoded protein: CATSRDFSQNTEAFF.

This chain links TRBV5-1 with TRBJ1-2; D is ambiguous. The CDR3 length is 12 residues. CDR1 is SGHRS and CDR2 is YFSETQ in the germline V gene. The V gene lost 0 bases and the J gene lost 8 bases, with 8 bases spanning the gap. As DNA, the CDR3 is TGCGCCAGCAGCTTGGGGCCGCTCGGCTACACCTTC. This translates into CASSLGPLGYTF. Filled out from reference TRBV5-1 and TRBJ1-2, the complete variable domain reads KAGVTQTPRYLIKTRGQQVTLSCSPISGHRSVSWYQQTPGQGLQFLFEYFSETQRNKGNFPGRFSGRQFSNSRSEMNVSTLELGDSALYLCASSLGPLGYTFGSGTRLTVV.

V and J are TRBV9 and TRBJ1-1; 7 bases are shared with TRBD1. Germline CDR1 SGDLS, CDR2 YYNGEE. The V segment lost 5 bases and the J segment 2 bases; nucleotides outside the gene matches: 3. The CDR3 covers 13 residues. The CDR3 region has the DNA TGTGCCAGCAGTTGGGACAGCAACACTGAAGCTTTCTTT. It translates to CASSWDSNTEAFF.

V and J are TRBV11-2 and TRBJ2-3; 10 positions agree with TRBD2. Germline V gives CDR1 SGHAT, CDR2 FQNNGV. V trimming: 3 bases; J trimming: 1 base; junction bases outside the gene matches: 1. The CDR3 totals 15 residues. This CDR3 reads CASSFLAGGTDTQYF. The CDR3 DNA follows: TGTGCCAGCAGCTTCCTAGCGGGGGGCACAGATACGCAGTATTTT.

This sequence joins TRBV7-2 and TRBJ1-6, with D possibly TRBD1 on 6 matching bases. The CDR3 has 15 amino acids. Trimming left V 6 bases short and J 4 bases short, with 13 bases between. Germline CDR1 and CDR2: SGHTA and FQGNSA. CDR3: CASSLQGAYNSPLHF. The CDR3 nucleotides are TGTGCCAGCAGTCTACAGGGAGCATATAATTCACCCCTCCACTTT.

The chain joins TRBV5-1 to TRBJ1-1; a weak D match, TRBD1 (6 bases). V lost 5 bases and J lost 3, with 14 bases in between. Germline V gene sequence: CDR1 SGHRS, CDR2 YFSETQ. The CDR3 runs 14 residues. CDR3 residues: CASSWGGADTEAFF. The CDR3 DNA is TGCGCCAGCAGTTGGGGGGGCGCGGACACTGAAGCTTTCTTT. The full variable domain, rest sourced from reference TRBV5-1 and TRBJ1-1, is KAGVTQTPRYLIKTRGQQVTLSCSPISGHRSVSWYQQTPGQGLQFLFEYFSETQRNKGNFPGRFSGRQFSNSRSEMNVSTLELGDSALYLCASSWGGADTEAFFGQGTRLTVV.

This rearrangement joins TRBV19 to TRBJ2-1; 7 bases are shared with TRBD2. J gave up 7 bases and V 7 bases, and 16 bases lay outside the gene matches. This CDR3 is 16 amino acids long. The germline gives CDR1 LNHDA, CDR2 SQIVND (reference sequence). This chain's CDR3 is CASTPGGSLTLNEQFF. In nucleotides, the CDR3 is TGTGCCAGTACCCCCGGGGGGAGCCTTACCCTTAATGAGCAGTTCTTC.

This clone showed up just once. The chain is built from TRBV7-9 and TRBJ1-1; 8 positions match TRBD1. The junction had 5 bases not matched to a gene; V was cut back by 2 bases and J by 3 bases. The length of the CDR3 is 15 residues. CDR1 is SEHNR and CDR2 is FQNEAQ in the germline V gene (reference sequence). In nucleotides, the CDR3 is TGTGCCAGCAGCTTAATGACAGGGGCGGACACTGAAGCTTTCTTT. Its translation: CASSLMTGADTEAFF.